Listed here is a single T cell receptor (beta chain). The sample is drawn from a study of OX40 agonist ivuxolimab in advanced cancers. Overall study: Patients achieving partial responses numbered three: one hepatocellular carcinoma case and two cutaneous melanoma cases.

TCRdb's copy holds only in-frame clones and misses some; the assay was immunoSEQ multiplex PCR. The table lists just over 90,000 clones, around 90% of them singletons. A history of autoimmune disease or systemic immunosuppression excluded patients. The sample in question was CD4+ or CD8+ T cells sorted from blood, obtained in a trial of the OX40 agonist ivuxolimab. The receptor was derived from an adult with an advanced solid tumor such as melanoma, head and neck, liver or kidney cancer.

Written as DNA, the CDR3 is TGTGCCAGCAGCCTCACCGGCGGCGGGAACACTGAAGCTTTCTTT. It translates to CASSLTGGGNTEAFF. V usage is TRBV7-2 and J usage is TRBJ1-1, with no clear D. The CDR3 extends over 15 amino acids. With 5 bases removed from V and 1 base from J, the gap between germline ends came to 14 bases. Germline CDR1 reads SGHTA; CDR2 reads FQGNSA.